This TCR beta chain is drawn from a study of T cells of healthy individuals. The germline V and J ends were trimmed by 5 bases and 7 bases, with 5 bases remaining between them. CDR3 length: 10 amino acids. Germline assignment: CDR1 SEHNR and CDR2 FQNEAQ (reference sequence). TCRdb independently ran MiXCR on the 5' RACE reads; one entry per CDR3 protein. The data show about 82,000 distinct CDR3 sequences, roughly 5% seen once. The V call is TRBV7-9, the J call TRBJ1-1, with D unclear. The source is a female donor in good health. This CDR3 reads CASSRLEAFF. The CDR3 DNA follows: TGTGCCAGCAGCAGGCTTGAAGCTTTCTTT.